The rows below give T cell receptor beta chains drawn from one sample of a study of CD8 T cells in ankylosing spondylitis. TCRdb fed the 5' RACE reads into MiXCR, producing one record per CDR3 protein. The table lists about 140,000 distinct CDR3 sequences, approximately 7.3% of them singletons. Sequenced input: blood, either unsorted or a sorted T cell fraction (not recorded which). Receptors originate from a female donor with ankylosing spondylitis or in good health (not recorded which). Both conserved end residues are part of each CDR3. D genes are given only for firm matches. Size is omitted from some rows. Given values are once, few, many or a class for expanded clones.

d_gene: TRBD1; abundance: many; j_gene: TRBJ2-7; v_gene: TRBV12-3/TRBV12-4; CDR3aa: CASSPGQAFHRQYF; CDR3nt: TGTGCCAGCAGCCCGGGACAGGCCTTTCATCGCCAGTACTTC
d_gene: -; abundance: many; j_gene: TRBJ1-5; v_gene: TRBV4-1; CDR3aa: CASSQVGGANQPQHF; CDR3nt: TGCGCCAGCAGCCAAGTCGGAGGGGCGAATCAGCCCCAGCATTTT
d_gene: -; abundance: many; j_gene: TRBJ1-1; v_gene: TRBV11-2; CDR3aa: CASSLEGRVGMNTEAFF; CDR3nt: TGTGCCAGCAGCTTAGAGGGCAGGGTGGGTATGAACACTGAAGCTTTCTTT
d_gene: -; abundance: many; j_gene: TRBJ2-5; v_gene: TRBV7-6; CDR3aa: CASSPTFGAMVTQYF; CDR3nt: TGTGCCAGCAGCCCCACTTTCGGGGCGATGGTGACCCAGTACTTC
d_gene: -; abundance: few; j_gene: TRBJ1-1; v_gene: TRBV7-6; CDR3aa: CASSSLMNTEAFF; CDR3nt: TGTGCCAGCAGCTCCCTCATGAACACTGAAGCTTTCTTT
d_gene: -; abundance: many; j_gene: TRBJ1-2; v_gene: TRBV7-2; CDR3aa: CASSLRQLRNYGYTF; CDR3nt: TGTGCCAGCAGCTTAAGACAACTACGGAACTATGGCTACACCTTC
d_gene: -; abundance: many; j_gene: TRBJ2-1; v_gene: TRBV6-1; CDR3aa: CASNGGGHYNEQFF; CDR3nt: TGTGCCAGCAACGGTGGGGGCCATTACAATGAGCAGTTCTTC
d_gene: TRBD2; abundance: many; j_gene: TRBJ2-5; v_gene: TRBV5-1; CDR3aa: CASREIAGGRQETQYF; CDR3nt: TGCGCCAGCAGAGAGATAGCGGGGGGCCGACAAGAGACCCAGTACTTC
d_gene: TRBD2; abundance: many; j_gene: TRBJ2-4; v_gene: TRBV20-1; CDR3aa: CSARYPAGGQNIQYF; CDR3nt: TGCAGTGCCAGGTACCCGGCGGGGGGCCAAAACATTCAGTACTTC
d_gene: -; abundance: many; j_gene: TRBJ1-2; v_gene: TRBV4-2; CDR3aa: CASSHGTPNYGYTF; CDR3nt: TGTGCCAGCAGCCACGGGACCCCTAACTATGGCTACACCTTC
d_gene: -; abundance: many; j_gene: TRBJ1-6; v_gene: TRBV20-1; CDR3aa: CSATTGNSPLHF; CDR3nt: TGCAGTGCTACCACAGGAAATTCACCCCTCCACTTT
d_gene: TRBD1; abundance: many; j_gene: TRBJ1-6; v_gene: TRBV20-1; CDR3aa: CSASDTGTGLYSPLHF; CDR3nt: TGCAGTGCTAGTGACACCGGGACAGGGTTATACTCACCCCTCCACTTT
d_gene: -; abundance: many; j_gene: TRBJ1-3; v_gene: TRBV5-1; CDR3aa: CASSLEGGSGNTIYF; CDR3nt: TGCGCCAGCAGCTTGGAAGGGGGCTCTGGAAACACCATATATTTT
d_gene: TRBD2; abundance: many; j_gene: TRBJ2-1; v_gene: TRBV20-1; CDR3aa: CSARGTSGVIDNEQFF; CDR3nt: TGCAGTGCTAGAGGAACTAGCGGGGTCATCGACAATGAGCAGTTCTTC
d_gene: -; abundance: many; j_gene: TRBJ1-1; v_gene: TRBV4-3; CDR3aa: CASSQELRRAGRNEAFF; CDR3nt: TGCGCCAGCAGCCAAGAACTCAGGAGGGCCGGGAGGAATGAAGCTTTCTTT
d_gene: TRBD1; abundance: many; j_gene: TRBJ2-1; v_gene: TRBV12-3/TRBV12-4; CDR3aa: CASSFRDRGVDEQFF; CDR3nt: TGTGCCAGCAGTTTCCGGGACAGGGGAGTGGATGAGCAGTTCTTC
d_gene: TRBD1; abundance: many; j_gene: TRBJ1-4; v_gene: TRBV4-3; CDR3aa: CASSLGQFATNEKLFF; CDR3nt: TGCGCCAGCAGCCTGGGACAGTTTGCAACTAATGAAAAACTGTTTTTT
d_gene: -; abundance: many; j_gene: TRBJ2-3; v_gene: TRBV5-1; CDR3aa: CASSSLGGGRDTQYF; CDR3nt: TGCGCCAGCAGCTCCCTCGGAGGGGGCAGGGATACGCAGTATTTT
d_gene: -; abundance: -; j_gene: TRBJ1-1; v_gene: TRBV30; CDR3aa: CAWAPVNTEAFF; CDR3nt: TGTGCCTGGGCCCCGGTGAACACTGAAGCTTTCTTT
d_gene: TRBD2; abundance: many; j_gene: TRBJ2-3; v_gene: TRBV11-2; CDR3aa: CASSLEGSGGYTDTQYF; CDR3nt: TGTGCCAGCAGCTTAGAAGGTAGCGGGGGGTACACAGATACGCAGTATTTT
d_gene: TRBD2; abundance: many; j_gene: TRBJ2-3; v_gene: TRBV5-1; CDR3aa: CASSLYLAGMVDSDTQYF; CDR3nt: TGCGCCAGCAGCTTATACCTAGCGGGGATGGTAGATTCGGATACGCAGTATTTT
d_gene: -; abundance: few; j_gene: TRBJ1-1; v_gene: TRBV28; CDR3aa: CASSLSGRGAFF; CDR3nt: TGTGCCAGCAGTTTATCGGGGAGAGGAGCTTTCTTT
d_gene: -; abundance: many; j_gene: TRBJ2-1; v_gene: TRBV9; CDR3aa: CASSLRQESSYNEQFF; CDR3nt: TGTGCCAGCAGCTTGCGACAGGAGAGCTCCTACAATGAGCAGTTCTTC
d_gene: -; abundance: many; j_gene: TRBJ1-1; v_gene: TRBV3-1; CDR3aa: CASSRSITANTEAFF; CDR3nt: TGTGCCAGCAGCCGTAGTATAACAGCAAACACTGAAGCTTTCTTT
d_gene: TRBD1; abundance: few; j_gene: TRBJ2-7; v_gene: TRBV12-3/TRBV12-4; CDR3aa: CASSTDRAEQYF; CDR3nt: TGTGCCAGCAGCACGGACAGGGCCGAGCAGTACTTC
d_gene: TRBD2; abundance: many; j_gene: TRBJ2-5; v_gene: TRBV5-1; CDR3aa: CASSSGTSSGETQYF; CDR3nt: TGCGCCAGCAGCTCCGGGACTAGCAGCGGAGAGACCCAGTACTTC
d_gene: TRBD2; abundance: many; j_gene: TRBJ2-3; v_gene: TRBV25-1; CDR3aa: CASSEGLAGGLGTDTQYF; CDR3nt: TGTGCCAGCAGTGAGGGACTAGCGGGGGGGCTCGGCACAGATACGCAGTATTTT
d_gene: TRBD1; abundance: many; j_gene: TRBJ1-3; v_gene: TRBV25-1; CDR3aa: CASSADRAFSGNTIYF; CDR3nt: TGTGCCAGCAGTGCAGACAGGGCCTTCTCTGGAAACACCATATATTTT
d_gene: TRBD1; abundance: once; j_gene: TRBJ1-4; v_gene: TRBV5-1; CDR3aa: CASSLELGTGDEKLFF; CDR3nt: TGCGCCAGCAGCTTGGAGTTGGGGACAGGTGATGAAAAACTGTTTTTT
d_gene: -; abundance: many; j_gene: TRBJ2-3; v_gene: TRBV5-1; CDR3aa: CASTLGVADTQYF; CDR3nt: TGCGCCAGCACGTTGGGGGTTGCAGATACGCAGTATTTT
d_gene: -; abundance: -; j_gene: TRBJ1-2; v_gene: TRBV9; CDR3aa: CASSAPTGGYTF; CDR3nt: TGTGCCAGCAGCGCCCCCACGGGAGGCTACACCTTC
d_gene: -; abundance: few; j_gene: TRBJ2-2; v_gene: TRBV11-2; CDR3aa: CASSLYTGGRAGELFF; CDR3nt: TGTGCCAGCAGCTTATATACCGGGGGTCGGGCCGGGGAGCTGTTTTTT
d_gene: TRBD2; abundance: many; j_gene: TRBJ2-5; v_gene: TRBV3-1; CDR3aa: CASSQPSGADKYQETQYF; CDR3nt: TGTGCCAGCAGCCAACCTAGCGGGGCTGACAAGTACCAAGAGACCCAGTACTTC
d_gene: -; abundance: -; j_gene: TRBJ1-2; v_gene: TRBV20-1; CDR3aa: CSAHWGFDGYTF; CDR3nt: TGCAGTGCGCACTGGGGGTTCGATGGCTACACCTTC
d_gene: -; abundance: many; j_gene: TRBJ1-1; v_gene: TRBV18; CDR3aa: CASSPISTEAFF; CDR3nt: TGTGCCAGCTCGCCGATATCGACTGAAGCTTTCTTT
d_gene: -; abundance: many; j_gene: TRBJ1-1; v_gene: TRBV5-1; CDR3aa: CASSPGLNTEAFF; CDR3nt: TGCGCCAGCAGCCCTGGCCTGAACACTGAAGCTTTCTTT
d_gene: -; abundance: many; j_gene: TRBJ2-1; v_gene: TRBV7-9; CDR3aa: CASSLDRQGRKFF; CDR3nt: TGTGCCAGCAGCTTAGATCGGCAGGGTCGGAAGTTCTTC
d_gene: -; abundance: many; j_gene: TRBJ2-7; v_gene: TRBV20-1; CDR3aa: CSAGEDSPYEQYF; CDR3nt: TGCAGTGCTGGCGAAGACTCCCCCTACGAGCAGTACTTC
d_gene: TRBD1; abundance: many; j_gene: TRBJ2-2; v_gene: TRBV5-1; CDR3aa: CASSPRTGGIPGELFF; CDR3nt: TGCGCCAGCAGTCCTCGTACAGGGGGCATTCCCGGGGAGCTGTTTTTT
d_gene: -; abundance: many; j_gene: TRBJ2-2; v_gene: TRBV4-2; CDR3aa: CASSQGTQGGTGELFF; CDR3nt: TGTGCCAGCAGCCAAGGGACGCAGGGTGGCACCGGGGAGCTGTTTTTT
d_gene: -; abundance: many; j_gene: TRBJ2-1; v_gene: TRBV4-2; CDR3aa: CASSQTGGTDGRNEQFF; CDR3nt: TGTGCCAGCAGCCAGACGGGGGGGACAGACGGGCGGAATGAGCAGTTCTTC
d_gene: -; abundance: many; j_gene: TRBJ1-6; v_gene: TRBV6-5; CDR3aa: CASSYSMGAYTSPLHF; CDR3nt: TGTGCCAGCAGTTACTCGATGGGGGCGTATACTTCACCCCTCCACTTT
d_gene: -; abundance: -; j_gene: TRBJ2-5; v_gene: TRBV15; CDR3aa: CATSRDLAEETQYF; CDR3nt: TGTGCCACCAGCAGAGATCTTGCTGAAGAGACCCAGTACTTC
d_gene: TRBD1; abundance: many; j_gene: TRBJ2-7; v_gene: TRBV29-1; CDR3aa: CSVEGDRPYEQYF; CDR3nt: TGCAGCGTTGAAGGGGACAGGCCCTACGAGCAGTACTTC
d_gene: -; abundance: few; j_gene: TRBJ2-3; v_gene: TRBV7-8; CDR3aa: CASSGTPPPDTQYF; CDR3nt: TGTGCCAGCAGCGGGACTCCGCCCCCCGATACGCAGTATTTT
d_gene: -; abundance: many; j_gene: TRBJ2-5; v_gene: TRBV5-1; CDR3aa: CASSLGSGGWGQETQYF; CDR3nt: TGCGCCAGCAGCTTGGGATCCGGTGGGTGGGGCCAAGAGACCCAGTACTTC
d_gene: -; abundance: many; j_gene: TRBJ1-4; v_gene: TRBV4-1; CDR3aa: CASSPRRGNEKLFF; CDR3nt: TGCGCCAGCAGCCCTCGCAGAGGTAATGAAAAACTGTTTTTT
d_gene: -; abundance: many; j_gene: TRBJ1-5; v_gene: TRBV6-5; CDR3aa: CASSYPATSGNQPQHF; CDR3nt: TGTGCCAGCAGTTATCCGGCCACAAGCGGCAATCAGCCCCAGCATTTT
d_gene: -; abundance: few; j_gene: TRBJ1-6; v_gene: TRBV21-1; CDR3aa: CASSKDNSPSPLHF; CDR3nt: TGTGCCAGCAGCAAAGACAACAGTCCCTCACCCCTCCACTTT
d_gene: TRBD1; abundance: many; j_gene: TRBJ2-2; v_gene: TRBV4-2; CDR3aa: CASSQGRQGSGGELFF; CDR3nt: TGTGCCAGCAGCCAAGGGAGACAGGGTTCGGGCGGGGAGCTGTTTTTT
d_gene: -; abundance: many; j_gene: TRBJ2-5; v_gene: TRBV11-2; CDR3aa: CASSLEQNNRGTQYF; CDR3nt: TGTGCCAGCAGCTTAGAACAGAATAATAGGGGGACCCAGTACTTC